The subject of this entry is one T cell receptor (beta chain). As originally analysed: Amplification of reference gene primers provided the estimated nucleated cell counts. Libraries were prepared by immunoSEQ multiplex PCR; TCRdb keeps only in-frame clonotypes and omits some of them. The V and J calls and clone size were taken over from that table, and D and trimming were inferred from the DNA. The table records approximately 190,000 clones, 82% of them present only once. The CDR3 totals 17 residues. V lost 3 bases and J lost 4, with 20 bases in between. Germline CDR1 SGHAT, CDR2 FQNNGV. Followed over time, Seattle patients had been enrolled while infection was active. The sample belongs to a study of blood T cell repertoires in COVID-19. Study background: In each case, the material was cDNA or gDNA derived from T cells, B-cell-depleted T cells, or PBMCs.

Input material: peripheral blood. The clonotype was recovered from a woman between 55 and 75 years old with COVID-19, enrolled during active disease. The V call is TRBV11-2, the J call TRBJ2-3; possibly TRBD2 for D (6 bases). The DNA for the CDR3 is TGTGCCAGCAGCTTGAGGGGCGCGGGAAGGTCATCAGATACGCAGTATTTT. This translates into CASSLRGAGRSSDTQYF.